These 19 T cell receptor beta chains were all obtained from the same sample, sequenced in a study of cytomegalovirus exposure and HLA in healthy donors. The PCR had 60 Vbeta and 13 Jbeta primers. Repertoires were generated with immunoSEQ multiplex PCR, while TCRdb's copy carries only in-frame clones and drops some. The sample includes 150,000 to 200,000 clones, about three quarters of them seen just once. Sequenced sample: PBMCs. The receptors derive from a man aged 18 to 30 in good health and CMV-seropositive.

This clone was counted a few times. Distinct nucleotide sequences in the sample also encode this CDR3. The J gene is TRBJ2-2, the V gene TRBV7-3, with D unresolved. Germline CDR1 reads SGHTA; CDR2 reads FQGTGA. This CDR3 comprises 12 residues. The V gene lost 4 bases and the J gene lost 3 bases, with 3 bases spanning the gap. The CDR3 loop is CASSSDTGELFF. CDR3 bases: TGTGCCAGCAGCTCCGACACCGGGGAGCTGTTTTTT.

This chain links TRBV7-9 with TRBJ1-2; no firm D call. The V gene's germline CDR1 is SEHNR and CDR2 FQNEAQ (reference sequence). The germline V and J ends were trimmed by 10 bases and 7 bases, with 13 bases remaining between them. The CDR3 spans 11 residues. The CDR3 sequence is CATTLGSGYTF. As DNA, the CDR3 is TGTGCCACCACTCTAGGGAGTGGCTACACCTTC.

The gene calls are TRBV29-1 and TRBJ1-1, with no clear D. CDR1 SQVTM and CDR2 ANQGSEA come from the germline V gene. This CDR3 is built from 14 residues. V was pared by 2 bases and J by 5 bases, with 15 bases between. The chain's CDR3 is CSVEISGVGTEAFF. DNA of the CDR3: TGCAGCGTTGAAATTAGCGGAGTTGGGACTGAAGCTTTCTTT.

The chain is built from TRBV6-5 and TRBJ1-2; weak D call: TRBD1 (6 bases). Germline CDR1 is MNHEY and CDR2 is SVGAGI. The length of the CDR3 is 15 residues. The V and J ends lost 0 bases and 6 bases respectively, with 14 bases between them. The CDR3: CASSYSPGALDGYTF. CDR3 coding DNA: TGTGCCAGCAGTTACTCGCCAGGGGCGCTGGATGGCTACACCTTC.

V usage is TRBV7-9 and J usage is TRBJ2-3; D uncertain. Looked up from germline, CDR1 is SEHNR and CDR2 is FQNEAQ (reference sequence). V was pared by 5 bases and J by 1 base, with 16 bases between. This CDR3 region has 16 residues. In DNA form, the CDR3 reads TGTGCCAGCAGCCCAACCCGACTTTCGGGCACAGATACGCAGTATTTT. Translated: CASSPTRLSGTDTQYF.

This chain connects TRBV5-5 to TRBJ2-3; D is undetermined. The CDR3 runs 16 residues. V was clipped by 0 bases and J by 6 bases, with 17 bases between them. The V gene's germline CDR1 is SGHKS and CDR2 YYEKEE (reference sequence). Here the CDR3 DNA reads TGTGCCAGCAGCTTGGGCATAAACACCGAAACGGATACGCAGTATTTT. As protein: CASSLGINTETDTQYF.

The V gene is TRBV30, the J gene TRBJ2-2; TRBD2 agrees at 7 bases. This CDR3 region has 14 residues. V was pared by 6 bases and J by 3 bases, with 7 bases of the junction left unmatched. Germline lookup yields CDR1 GTSNPN and CDR2 SVGIG (reference sequence). The DNA of the CDR3 is TGTGCCTGCCGACGGGAGGTGGACACCGGGGAGCTGTTTTTT. This encodes CACRREVDTGELFF.

In its sample, this clone was seen a few times. CDR3 coding DNA: TGTGCCAGTAGGACAACAGGGAACACTGAAGCTTTCTTT. Amino acid sequence: CASRTTGNTEAFF. This chain joins TRBV19 and TRBJ1-1; the D gene is possibly TRBD1 (5 bases). The CDR3 runs to 13 residues. Deletions cut 6 bases from V and 1 base from J, with 9 bases between. Germline V lookup: CDR1 LNHDA, CDR2 SQIVND (reference sequence).

This chain connects TRBV7-9 to TRBJ2-1; 11 bases match TRBD2. J was trimmed by 9 bases and V by 1 base; bases with no gene match: 5. CDR3 length equals 15 residues. Germline CDR1 reads SEHNR; CDR2 reads FQNEAQ (reference sequence). This CDR3 reads CASSLVSGRVTEQFF. DNA of the CDR3: TGTGCCAGCAGCTTAGTTAGCGGGAGGGTCACTGAGCAGTTCTTC.

The CDR3 nucleotides read TGTGCCAGCGGGGGACTAGAATACAATGAGCAGTTCTTC. Protein: CASGGLEYNEQFF. The V call is TRBV6-6, the J call TRBJ2-1; 8 positions match TRBD2. The CDR3 consists of 13 residues. V lost 8 bases to trimming and J lost 4 bases; unmatched junction nucleotides: 4. Germline V lookup: CDR1 MNHNY, CDR2 SVGAGI (reference sequence).

This clone was counted a few times. V and J are TRBV19 and TRBJ2-3; 7 bases align to TRBD2. The junction had 9 bases not matched to a gene; V was cut back by 6 bases and J by 0 bases. There are 16 residues in the CDR3. Germline assignment: CDR1 LNHDA and CDR2 SQIVND (reference sequence). The CDR3 DNA is TGTGCCAGTAGCGAGCGGGGAGTGACTAGCACAGATACGCAGTATTTT. This gives the protein CASSERGVTSTDTQYF.

This clone was seen only a few times. The chain couples TRBV27 to TRBJ2-1; 12 bases are a match to TRBD2. Germline loops: CDR1 MNHEY, CDR2 SMNVEV (reference sequence). The CDR3 is made up of 15 amino acids. V was clipped by 5 bases and J by 6 bases; unmatched bases: 5. CDR3 region: CASSPLAGGPNEQFF. CDR3 coding DNA: TGTGCCAGCAGTCCCCTAGCGGGGGGGCCCAATGAGCAGTTCTTC.

A note on this clone: The identical CDR3 is also encoded by other nucleotide sequences in the sample. The chain combines TRBV5-1 with TRBJ2-3; maybe TRBD2 (6 bases). The V gene's germline CDR1 is SGHRS and CDR2 YFSETQ. The CDR3 length is 16 residues. V lost 0 bases, J lost 5 bases, and 16 bases lay in between. In DNA, the CDR3 is TGCGCCAGCAGCTTGGCCGGGCGGGGAGACGTAGATACGCAGTATTTT. Translating it yields CASSLAGRGDVDTQYF.

The CDR3 spells CAWSVQTGTQPQHF. The CDR3 DNA sequence: TGTGCCTGGAGTGTACAGACAGGGACCCAGCCCCAGCATTTT. This chain joins TRBV30 and TRBJ1-5; 7 bases are shared with TRBD1. The CDR3 is made up of 14 amino acids. Trimming cost V 0 bases and J 7 bases; bases outside gene matches: 6. Per germline, CDR1 GTSNPN and CDR2 SVGIG (reference sequence). Supplemented by reference TRBV30 and TRBJ1-5, the full variable domain reads SQTIHQWPATLVQPVGSPLSLECTVEGTSNPNLYWYRQAAGRGLQLLFYSVGIGQISSEVPQNLSASRPQDRQFILSSKKLLLSDSGFYLCAWSVQTGTQPQHFGDGTRLSIL.

This clone was counted once. This chain's CDR3 is CVTGREGNYGYTF. The CDR3, as DNA: TGTGTCACTGGCAGGGAGGGTAACTATGGCTACACCTTC. This chain joins TRBV27 and TRBJ1-2, with a possible D match to TRBD1 (5 bases). CDR3 length: 13 amino acids. Germline CDR1 is MNHEY and CDR2 is SMNVEV (reference sequence).

This chain uses TRBV7-2 with TRBJ2-7; 11 bases match TRBD2. Germline CDR1 reads SGHTA; CDR2 reads FQGNSA. V lost 6 bases and J lost 5; bases outside the gene matches: 9. This CDR3 is 15 amino acids long. This CDR3 reads CASSPTSGSFHEQYV. The CDR3 bases are TGTGCCAGCAGTCCCACTAGCGGGAGTTTCCACGAGCAGTACGTC.

CDR3 DNA sequence: TGCGCCAGCAGCCGCACACTAGCGGGGGCGAACACCGGGGAGCTGTTTTTT. This translates into CASSRTLAGANTGELFF. The V call is TRBV4-1, the J call TRBJ2-2, with 11 bases matching TRBD2. With V trimmed by 4 bases and J by 0 bases, 4 bases remained unmatched. The germline CDR1 and CDR2 sequences are MGHRA and YSYEKL. CDR3 length: 17 residues.

The V and J genes are TRBV4-2 and TRBJ2-1; D gene ambiguous. CDR3 size: 12 residues. Germline loops: CDR1 LGHNA, CDR2 YNFKEQ. Between the trimmed V and J ends, which lost 2 bases and 15 bases, there was a span of 14 bases. The chain's CDR3 is CASSQFLAERFF. Written as DNA, the CDR3 is TGTGCCAGCAGCCAATTCCTCGCCGAGAGGTTCTTC.

The chain is built from TRBV5-4 and TRBJ2-1; a possible D gene is TRBD2 (6 bases). The V end lost 0 bases, the J end lost 0 bases, and 7 bases lay between the germline ends. Germline CDR1 is SGHNT and CDR2 is YYREEE (reference sequence). The CDR3 totals 15 residues. CDR3 nucleotide sequence: TGTGCCAGCAGCTTGGGGGGAGGCTCCTACAATGAGCAGTTCTTC. Translating gives CASSLGGGSYNEQFF.